Sequencing of this T cell receptor beta chain was carried out in a study of blood T cell repertoires in COVID-19. TCRdb's copy holds only in-frame clones and misses some; the assay was immunoSEQ multiplex PCR. The data contain about 120,000 clones, roughly nine tenths of them seen just once; the ten biggest clones take up roughly 7.9%. Germline assignment: CDR1 LNHDA and CDR2 SQIVND (reference sequence). The CDR3 has 13 residues. V was trimmed by 4 bases and J by 2 bases, leaving 9 bases between them. V is TRBV19 and J is TRBJ2-7; the D gene is possibly TRBD2 (6 bases). This clonotype originated in a man between 65 and 85 years old who had recovered from COVID-19. The sample was peripheral blood. The CDR3 DNA follows: TGTGCCAGTAGTAGGCGGGAAGCCTACGAGCAGTACTTC. Its translation is CASSRREAYEQYF.